The table lists the clone carrying this T cell receptor (beta chain) with many counts. RNA transcripts served as the template for amplifying TCR beta CDR3 regions. Carried out on the TCR CDR3, a first-round RT-PCR used the HTBI primer set. TCRdb reanalysed the multiplex PCR reads using MiXCR and keeps one entry per CDR3 protein. The table records about 550,000 distinct CDR3 sequences, around 21% of them present only once. Hyperthyroidism patients were newly diagnosed, had disease duration under 2 months, and were aged 18 to 65 years. Diagnoses rested on clinical symptoms, serum thyroxine and TRAb, thyroid ultrasound and orbital computed tomography. This sample is part of a study of T cells in Graves' hyperthyroidism and ophthalmopathy. Study-level information: At initial diagnosis, before any treatment had begun, peripheral blood was obtained.

This CDR3 comprises 14 residues. V was cut by 5 bases and J by 1 base, with 11 bases left in between. The sample consisted of blood. The TCR originated in a man aged 18 to 29 with Graves' hyperthyroidism. V gene TRBV12-3 or TRBV12-4 combines with J gene TRBJ1-1; D not certain. This CDR3 is CASSHDTKNTEAFF. The CDR3 DNA reads as TGTGCCAGCAGTCACGACACGAAGAACACTGAAGCTTTCTTT.